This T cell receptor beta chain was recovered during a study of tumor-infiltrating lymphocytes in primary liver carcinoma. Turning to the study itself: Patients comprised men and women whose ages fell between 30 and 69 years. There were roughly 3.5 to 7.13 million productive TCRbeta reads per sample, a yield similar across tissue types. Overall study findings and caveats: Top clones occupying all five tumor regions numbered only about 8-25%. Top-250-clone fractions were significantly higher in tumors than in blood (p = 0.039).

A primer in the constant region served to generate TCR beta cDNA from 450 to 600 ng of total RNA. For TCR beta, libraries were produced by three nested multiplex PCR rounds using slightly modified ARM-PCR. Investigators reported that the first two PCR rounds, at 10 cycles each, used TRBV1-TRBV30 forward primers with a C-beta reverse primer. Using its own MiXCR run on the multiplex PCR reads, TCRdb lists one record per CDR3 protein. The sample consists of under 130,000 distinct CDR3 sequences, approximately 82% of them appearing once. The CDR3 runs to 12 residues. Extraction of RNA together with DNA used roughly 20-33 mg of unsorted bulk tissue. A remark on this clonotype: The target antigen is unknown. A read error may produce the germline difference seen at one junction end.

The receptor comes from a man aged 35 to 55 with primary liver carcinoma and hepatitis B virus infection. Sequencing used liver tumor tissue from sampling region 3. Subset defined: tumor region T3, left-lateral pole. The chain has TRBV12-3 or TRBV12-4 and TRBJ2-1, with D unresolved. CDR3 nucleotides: TGTGCAAGCAGTAACCGTAGCAATGAGCAGTTCTTC. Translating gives CASSNRSNEQFF.